The 28 T cell receptor beta chains listed next were all sequenced from one sample in a study of blood T cell repertoires in COVID-19. Some clones are missing from TCRdb's copy, which holds only in-frame ones; the method was immunoSEQ multiplex PCR. The table includes approximately 210,000 clones, 65% to 90% detected once. What was sequenced was PBMCs or T cells enriched from blood (not recorded which). The receptors shown here come from a man between 40 and 49 years old who had recovered from COVID-19.

This clone turned up a few times. V is TRBV3-1 (or the pseudogene TRBV3-2) and J is TRBJ2-3, with D unclear. V gave up 4 bases and J gave up 0 bases, with 5 bases separating them. The CDR3 consists of 13 residues. CDR1 and CDR2 from the germline V gene are LGHDT and YNNKEL (reference sequence). DNA for the CDR3: TGTGCCAGCAGCCGAGTTAGCACAGATACGCAGTATTTT. It translates to CASSRVSTDTQYF.

The chain links TRBV2 to TRBJ1-2; D is unclear. With 6 bases removed from V and 3 bases from J, the gap between germline ends came to 5 bases. The germline V gene has CDR1 SNHLY and CDR2 FYNNEI. The CDR3 has 11 residues. CDR3 nucleotide sequence: TGTGCCAGCAGCCAGGACTATGGCTACACCTTC. Residues: CASSQDYGYTF.

V is TRBV7-9 and J is TRBJ2-1; 10 bases map to TRBD2. Germline trimming cut 5 bases from V and 15 bases from J; bases unmatched to any gene: 10. The germline CDR1 and CDR2 sequences are SEHNR and FQNEAQ (reference sequence). The CDR3 loop spans 13 amino acids. Here the CDR3 DNA reads TGTGCCAGCAGCCCGCCGACTAGCGGGTTCTTGTTCTTC. Its translation: CASSPPTSGFLFF.

This clone was seen only once. The V call is TRBV9, the J call TRBJ2-2, with 8 bases fitting TRBD2. This CDR3 is built from 14 residues. Germline CDR1 SGDLS, CDR2 YYNGEE. The V gene end was trimmed by 4 bases and the J gene end by 5 bases; junction bases not matched to a gene: 4. The CDR3 loop is CASSPIAGTGELFF. CDR3 sequence (DNA): TGTGCCAGCAGCCCAATAGCGGGAACCGGGGAGCTGTTTTTT.

This clone showed up just a few times. This chain connects TRBV10-1 to TRBJ2-1, with TRBD2 matching 16 bases. V lost 9 bases and J lost 4; bases outside the gene matches: 15. The CDR3 loop spans 19 amino acids. CDR1 is WNHNN and CDR2 is SYGVQD in the germline V gene (reference sequence). The CDR3 DNA reads TGCGCCAGGAGGGAAGGGACTAGCGGGAGGGCGAGGTTTTACAATGAGCAGTTCTTC. Amino acid sequence: CARREGTSGRARFYNEQFF.

The V gene is TRBV7-3, the J gene TRBJ1-2; 8 positions match TRBD1. V gave up 5 bases and J gave up 6 bases; unmatched junction bases: 5. CDR1 is SGHTA and CDR2 is FQGTGA in the germline V gene. The CDR3 sequence is 13 residues long. CDR3 sequence: CASSPATGDGYTF. For the CDR3, the DNA is TGTGCCAGCAGCCCAGCGACAGGGGATGGCTACACCTTC.

CDR3 residues: CASSSALGRGFGGYTF. In nucleotides, the CDR3 is TGCGCCAGCAGCTCTGCGCTGGGCAGGGGCTTCGGGGGCTACACCTTC. The chain is built from TRBV5-1 and TRBJ1-2; a weak D match, TRBD1 (6 bases). Germline-derived CDR1 and CDR2 are SGHRS and YFSETQ. CDR3 size: 16 residues. With 3 bases removed from V and 8 bases from J, the gap between germline ends came to 23 bases.

V and J are TRBV11-3 and TRBJ2-7, with 8 bases aligning to TRBD1. CDR3 length equals 16 residues. The germline CDR1 and CDR2 sequences are SGHNT and YENEEA. Trimming took 1 base from V and 0 from J; bases not matched to a gene: 5. CDR3 in DNA: TGTGCCAGCAGCTTAGCGGACAGGGACCTCTCCTACGAGCAGTACGTC. Translated, it gives CASSLADRDLSYEQYV.

The rearrangement joins TRBV28 to TRBJ2-7, with 8 bases lining up with TRBD2. The CDR3 length is 14 residues. The V gene's germline CDR1 is MDHEN and CDR2 SYDVKM. V was pared by 2 bases and J by 6 bases, with 6 bases of the junction left unmatched. For the CDR3, the DNA is TGTGCCAGCAGTTTACCGGGACTAGTCTCCGAGCAGTACTTC. Translating gives CASSLPGLVSEQYF. Filled out from reference TRBV28 and TRBJ2-7, the complete variable domain reads DVKVTQSSRYLVKRTGEKVFLECVQDMDHENMFWYRQDPGLGLRLIYFSYDVKMKEKGDIPEGYSVSREKKERFSLILESASTNQTSMYLCASSLPGLVSEQYFGPGTRLTVT.

The V and J genes are TRBV10-3 and TRBJ2-1; 8 bases agree with TRBD2. In germline, CDR1 is ENHRY, CDR2 SYGVKD. V dropped 6 bases and J dropped 6; count of bases not matched to a gene: 10. The CDR3 consists of 15 residues. This chain's CDR3 is CAIRAFSGSSNEQFF. The CDR3, as DNA: TGTGCCATCAGGGCCTTCAGCGGGAGTAGCAATGAGCAGTTCTTC.

This chain joins TRBV7-2 and TRBJ1-6; D uncertain. CDR3 size: 14 residues. Trimming shortened V by 1 base and J by 9 bases, and 10 bases separated the two germline ends. Germline CDR1 reads SGHTA; CDR2 reads FQGNSA. CDR3 sequence (DNA): TGTGCCAGCAGCTTAGTGTTCGGCGGTTCACCCCTCCACTTT. Amino acids: CASSLVFGGSPLHF.

This chain links TRBV6-6 with TRBJ1-3; a weak D match, TRBD1 (6 bases). Germline CDR1 reads MNHNY; CDR2 reads SVGAGI (reference sequence). The CDR3 is 15 residues long. V was shortened by 1 base and J by 4 bases, with 11 bases between the two germline ends. This CDR3 reads CASSYFKGTGNTIYF. In nucleotides, the CDR3 is TGTGCCAGCAGTTACTTCAAGGGGACAGGAAACACCATATATTTT.

This rearrangement joins TRBV29-1 to TRBJ1-3; no clear D. Germline CDR1 is SQVTM and CDR2 is ANQGSEA. Trimming pared 0 bases from V and 9 bases from J, leaving 6 bases between. The CDR3 is made up of 11 amino acids. CDR3 in amino acids: CSVEDRVTIYF. CDR3 DNA: TGCAGCGTTGAAGATCGGGTCACCATATATTTT. Using reference TRBV29-1 and TRBJ1-3 for the parts outside the CDR3, the full variable domain is SAVISQKPSRDICQRGTSLTIQCQVDSQVTMMFWYRQQPGQSLTLIATANQGSEATYESGFVIDKFPISRPNLTFSTLTVSNMSPEDSSIYLCSVEDRVTIYFGEGSWLTVV.

This chain links TRBV5-1 with TRBJ1-4, with TRBD1 identical over 8 bases. Germline V gene lookup returns CDR1 SGHRS and CDR2 YFSETQ. V gave up 2 bases and J gave up 7 bases; unmatched junction bases: 4. The CDR3 loop spans 14 amino acids. CDR3 nucleotide sequence: TGCGCCAGCAGCTTAGGACAGGGCGGTGAAAAACTGTTTTTT. Residues: CASSLGQGGEKLFF. Combining the CDR3 with reference TRBV5-1 and TRBJ1-4 gives the whole variable domain KAGVTQTPRYLIKTRGQQVTLSCSPISGHRSVSWYQQTPGQGLQFLFEYFSETQRNKGNFPGRFSGRQFSNSRSEMNVSTLELGDSALYLCASSLGQGGEKLFFGSGTQLSVL.

The chain uses TRBV12-3 or TRBV12-4 and TRBJ2-1; 7 bases map to TRBD1. Losses at the gene ends were 6 bases for V and 9 bases for J; bases not matched to a gene: 5. The CDR3 has 12 amino acids. The CDR3 DNA reads TGTGCCAGCAGCCTACAGGGGAGTGAGCAGTTCTTC. Protein: CASSLQGSEQFF.

This sequence joins TRBV2 and TRBJ1-1; 8 nucleotides agree with TRBD1. J lost 3 bases, V lost 6 bases, and 6 bases had no gene match. Germline lookup yields CDR1 SNHLY and CDR2 FYNNEI. The CDR3 extends over 14 amino acids. The CDR3: CASSPGTGHTEAFF. CDR3 nucleotide sequence: TGTGCCAGCAGCCCAGGGACAGGCCACACTGAAGCTTTCTTT.

This chain connects TRBV7-3 to TRBJ2-2; D might be TRBD2 (5 bases). V lost 5 bases to trimming and J lost 5 bases, with 6 bases between them. The germline V gene encodes CDR1 SGHTA and CDR2 FQGTGA. CDR3 size: 12 residues. CDR3 region: CASSPGTGELFF. The CDR3 nucleotides read TGTGCCAGCAGCCCGGGGACCGGGGAGCTGTTTTTT.

The V gene is TRBV7-2, the J gene TRBJ1-1; D is undetermined. The germline V gene encodes CDR1 SGHTA and CDR2 FQGNSA. There are 14 residues in the CDR3. V gave up 2 bases and J gave up 0 bases, with 7 bases separating them. The CDR3 DNA sequence: TGTGCCAGCAGCTTAAACGCGGTGAACACTGAAGCTTTCTTT. Amino acids: CASSLNAVNTEAFF.

The V call is TRBV7-9, the J call TRBJ2-4, with 8 bases fitting TRBD2. Germline V gene data show CDR1 as SEHNR and CDR2 as FQNEAQ (reference sequence). The trim removed 5 bases at V and 3 bases at J, leaving 9 bases unmatched. This CDR3 has 16 residues. CDR3 bases: TGTGCCAGCAGCCGGAGCGGGAGAGGGGGCAAAAACATTCAGTACTTC. As protein: CASSRSGRGGKNIQYF.

The chain links TRBV7-6 to TRBJ1-6; D is uncertain. With 3 bases removed from V and 7 bases from J, the gap between germline ends came to 10 bases. This CDR3 region has 14 residues. Germline CDR1 is SGHVS and CDR2 is FNYEAQ. CDR3 amino acids: CASSFGVGNSPLHF. The CDR3 nucleotides read TGTGCCAGCAGCTTCGGTGTCGGGAATTCACCCCTCCACTTT.

The chain uses TRBV6-5 and TRBJ1-3; D is perhaps TRBD1 (6 bases). V was cut by 0 bases and J by 0 bases, with 9 bases left in between. Germline loops: CDR1 MNHEY, CDR2 SVGAGI. CDR3 length: 16 amino acids. This CDR3 reads CASSYSAGDSGNTIYF. The CDR3 DNA reads TGTGCCAGCAGTTACTCGGCAGGGGACTCTGGAAACACCATATATTTT.

The sample holds a few counts of this clone. The rearrangement joins TRBV25-1 to TRBJ2-5; 7 bases match TRBD1. Unmatched junction bases numbered 7, after V lost 2 bases and J lost 4 bases. CDR3 length: 15 residues. In germline, CDR1 is MGHDK, CDR2 SYGVNS. CDR3 region: CASSEMGDRVETQYF. CDR3 DNA sequence: TGTGCCAGCAGTGAAATGGGCGACAGGGTAGAGACCCAGTACTTC. The full variable domain, completed using reference TRBV25-1 and TRBJ2-5, is EADIYQTPRYLVIGTGKKITLECSQTMGHDKMYWYQQDPGMELHLIHYSYGVNSTEKGDLSSESTVSRIRTEHFPLTLESARPSHTSQYLCASSEMGDRVETQYFGPGTRLLVL.

The chain recombines TRBV13 with TRBJ2-1; TRBD2 matches at 13 bases. Germline CDR1 reads PRHDT; CDR2 reads FYEKMQ (reference sequence). The V segment lost 5 bases and the J segment 8 bases; nucleotides outside the gene matches: 6. CDR3 length: 15 residues. The DNA for the CDR3 is TGTGCCAGCAGCCCCGGGACTAGCGGGATATATGAGCAGTTCTTC. Translated, it gives CASSPGTSGIYEQFF.

The rearrangement links TRBV6-2 or TRBV6-3 to TRBJ2-4; D is uncertain. V was pared by 2 bases and J by 1 base, with 12 bases between. The V gene's germline CDR1 is MNHEY and CDR2 SVGEGT. The CDR3 loop spans 16 amino acids. The CDR3 region is CASSYEASSAKNIQYF. The CDR3, as DNA: TGTGCCAGCAGTTACGAAGCTAGTTCGGCCAAAAACATTCAGTACTTC.

The V call is TRBV7-2, the J call TRBJ2-7, with D possibly matching TRBD2 (5 bases). CDR1 is SGHTA and CDR2 is FQGNSA in the germline V gene. CDR3 length: 14 amino acids. Trimming took off 4 bases at V and 2 bases at J, with 12 bases between the two ends. The CDR3 nucleotides read TGTGCCAGCAGCTCCCTTGAGCGGCCCTACGAGCAGTACGTC. Encoded protein: CASSSLERPYEQYV.

The chain is built from TRBV7-8 and TRBJ1-5; 7 bases agree with TRBD1. The CDR3 sequence is 13 residues long. V lost 5 bases, J lost 5 bases, and 3 bases stayed unmatched. Germline lookup yields CDR1 SGHVS and CDR2 FQNEAQ. CDR3 region: CASSRQGDQPQHF. CDR3 in DNA: TGTGCCAGCAGCCGCCAGGGGGATCAGCCCCAGCATTTT.

A few counts support this clone. V gene TRBV5-1 combines with J gene TRBJ1-1; 9 bases are a match to TRBD1. The ends lost 4 bases at V and 1 base at J; junction bases unmatched: 5. Germline CDR1 SGHRS, CDR2 YFSETQ. This CDR3 has 15 amino acids. The CDR3: CASSRGQGKNTEAFF. CDR3 bases: TGCGCCAGCAGCAGGGGACAGGGAAAGAACACTGAAGCTTTCTTT. Variable domain in full (rest from reference TRBV5-1 and TRBJ1-1): KAGVTQTPRYLIKTRGQQVTLSCSPISGHRSVSWYQQTPGQGLQFLFEYFSETQRNKGNFPGRFSGRQFSNSRSEMNVSTLELGDSALYLCASSRGQGKNTEAFFGQGTRLTVV.

The rearrangement uses TRBV3-1 (or the pseudogene TRBV3-2) and TRBJ2-1; possible D gene TRBD2, 6 bases. Germline CDR1 LGHDT, CDR2 YNNKEL (reference sequence). V was clipped by 1 base and J by 6 bases, with 13 bases between them. The CDR3 totals 15 residues. The DNA of the CDR3 is TGTGCCAGCAGCCAAGTCCAAGGGGAGGCCAATGAGCAGTTCTTC. Its translation: CASSQVQGEANEQFF.